This T cell receptor (beta chain) appears in the sequencing data of a study of blood T cell repertoires in COVID-19. At the level of the study: Samples taken during acute and convalescent COVID-19 were collected in the United States, Italy and Spain. T cells, B-cell-depleted T cells, or PBMCs provided the cDNA or gDNA that served as material.

Source study methods: By means of reference gene primer amplification, nucleated cell counts were estimated. Repertoires were generated with immunoSEQ multiplex PCR, while TCRdb's copy carries only in-frame clones and drops some. That table gives V, J and clone size, and the DNA gave D and trimming. The sample holds approximately 94,000 clones, 85% to 90% seen once. This receptor was identified in a woman in her 70s with acute or convalescent COVID-19. Sample: peripheral blood.

CDR3 in amino acids: CASSVEMGRGTGRTDTQYF. In DNA form, the CDR3 reads TGTGCCAGCAGCGTAGAAATGGGCCGCGGGACAGGGCGCACAGATACGCAGTATTTT. J is TRBJ2-3 and V is TRBV9; TRBD1 matches at 9 bases. Germline V gene data show CDR1 as SGDLS and CDR2 as YYNGEE. V shed 0 bases, J shed 1 base, and the junction held 12 bases outside the gene matches. This CDR3 contains 19 residues. The variable domain in full, with the rest retrieved from reference TRBV9 and TRBJ2-3, is DSGVTQTPKHLITATGQRVTLRCSPRSGDLSVYWYQQSLDQGLQFLIQYYNGEERAKGNILERFSAQQFPDLHSELNLSSLELGDSALYFCASSVEMGRGTGRTDTQYFGPGTRLTVL.